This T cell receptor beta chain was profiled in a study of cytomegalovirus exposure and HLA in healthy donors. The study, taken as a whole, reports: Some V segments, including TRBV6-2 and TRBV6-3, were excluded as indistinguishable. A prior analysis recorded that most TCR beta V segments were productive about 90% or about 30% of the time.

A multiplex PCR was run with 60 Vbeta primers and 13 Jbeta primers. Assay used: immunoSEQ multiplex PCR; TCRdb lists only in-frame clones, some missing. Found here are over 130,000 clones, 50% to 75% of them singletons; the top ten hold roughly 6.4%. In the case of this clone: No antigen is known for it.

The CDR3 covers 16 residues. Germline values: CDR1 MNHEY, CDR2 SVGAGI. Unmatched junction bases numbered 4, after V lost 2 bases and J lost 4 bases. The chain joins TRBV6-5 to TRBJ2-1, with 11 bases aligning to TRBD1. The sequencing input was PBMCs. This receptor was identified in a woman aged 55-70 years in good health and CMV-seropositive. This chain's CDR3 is CASSYEGTGGYNEQFF. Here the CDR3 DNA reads TGTGCCAGCAGTTACGAAGGGACAGGGGGTTACAATGAGCAGTTCTTC.